This T cell receptor (beta chain) was identified during a study of identical twins. Broader study findings: The study based its conclusions on cross-sectional statistical analysis and did not follow the same donors. For monozygotic twins, models underestimated out-of-frame TCR alpha sharing.

Germline CDR1 is SQVTM and CDR2 is ANQGSEA. This CDR3 spans 12 amino acids. Trimming pared 3 bases from V and 10 bases from J, leaving 13 bases between. Concerning this clonotype itself: Antigen: not known.

TCRdb fed the 5' RACE reads into MiXCR, producing one record per CDR3 protein. The sample contains hundreds of thousands of distinct CDR3 sequences, around an eighth of which appear only once. Each donor (without exception) was a healthy Caucasian. In addition, the sample was reused for a study of yellow fever vaccine responses in identical twins. That source reports: Reportedly, the T cell response mounted by twins to vaccine seemed partly convergent, partly personalized.

This chain connects TRBV29-1 to TRBJ2-1; the D gene could be TRBD1 or TRBD2 (5 bases each). The sequence was obtained from a woman between 18 and 29 years old in good health. Sequencing used PBMCs. For the CDR3, the DNA is TGCAGCGTTGAGCAGGGCTCGGGAGAGCAGTTCTTC. Its translation: CSVEQGSGEQFF.